Listed here are 21 T cell receptor beta chains from one sample, sequenced in a study of T cell responses to AZD1222 COVID-19 vaccine. Profiling relied on immunoSEQ multiplex PCR, and the TCRdb table lists in-frame clones only, not all of them. Found here are tens of thousands of clones, over 70% of them singletons; the top ten hold roughly 15%. Sequences were derived from peripheral blood, sampled on day 0 of AZD1222 vaccination. The receptors here all came from an adult in good health.

This clone has just one count. This chain connects TRBV7-8 to TRBJ2-5; tentative D call: TRBD1 (5 bases). V was pared by 4 bases and J by 0 bases, with 18 bases between. CDR1 is SGHVS and CDR2 is FQNEAQ in the germline V gene. The CDR3 length is 17 residues. CDR3 loop: CASSSTWAGMYQETQYF. The DNA for the CDR3 is TGTGCCAGCAGCTCAACGTGGGCAGGGATGTACCAAGAGACCCAGTACTTC.

The genes are TRBV5-1 and TRBJ2-1; TRBD2 is a possible D gene (6 bases). The CDR3 consists of 14 residues. Germline loops: CDR1 SGHRS, CDR2 YFSETQ. V dropped 0 bases and J dropped 9 bases, with 13 bases sitting between them. CDR3 DNA sequence: TGCGCCAGCAGCTTGGTCGGGAGAGTGGGTGAGCAGTTCTTC. This translates into CASSLVGRVGEQFF. Full variable domain (rest looked up from reference TRBV5-1 and TRBJ2-1): KAGVTQTPRYLIKTRGQQVTLSCSPISGHRSVSWYQQTPGQGLQFLFEYFSETQRNKGNFPGRFSGRQFSNSRSEMNVSTLELGDSALYLCASSLVGRVGEQFFGPGTRLTVL.

The genes are TRBV5-1 and TRBJ2-1; D might be TRBD1 or TRBD2, each matching 5 bases. Per the germline V gene, CDR1 is SGHRS and CDR2 is YFSETQ. This CDR3 region has 16 residues. Between the trimmed V and J ends, which lost 3 bases and 0 bases, there was a span of 13 bases. The CDR3 region has the DNA TGCGCCAGCAGCTGGGGGTCGGAGAGCTCCTACAATGAGCAGTTCTTC. Translation gives CASSWGSESSYNEQFF.

The chain couples TRBV10-2 to TRBJ1-5; 8 bases line up with TRBD1. Germline trimming cut 10 bases from V and 6 bases from J; bases unmatched to any gene: 8. Germline lookup yields CDR1 WSHSY and CDR2 SAAADI. This CDR3 is built from 13 residues. The CDR3 sequence is CATSQGGGQPQHF. In DNA form, the CDR3 reads TGCGCCACCTCACAGGGGGGTGGTCAGCCCCAGCATTTT.

This rearrangement joins TRBV30 to TRBJ1-2, with D uncertain. V gave up 5 bases and J gave up 5 bases, with 15 bases separating them. This CDR3 has 13 residues. Germline values: CDR1 GTSNPN, CDR2 SVGIG (reference sequence). The CDR3 reads CAWRDPGRYGYTF. The CDR3 DNA reads TGTGCCTGGCGTGACCCGGGAAGATATGGCTACACCTTC.

This chain links TRBV7-2 with TRBJ2-1; TRBD2 matches 9 bases. This CDR3 spans 15 amino acids. The trim removed 5 bases at V and 7 bases at J, leaving 9 bases unmatched. Germline V CDR1 and CDR2: SGHTA, FQGNSA. CDR3 loop: CASSELAGSWNEQFF. CDR3 sequence (DNA): TGTGCCAGCAGCGAGCTAGCGGGGTCCTGGAATGAGCAGTTCTTC. Full variable domain (remainder filled in from reference TRBV7-2 and TRBJ2-1): GAGVSQSPSNKVTEKGKDVELRCDPISGHTALYWYRQSLGQGLEFLIYFQGNSAPDKSGLPSDRFSAERTGGSVSTLTIQRTQQEDSAVYLCASSELAGSWNEQFFGPGTRLTVL.

The CDR3 DNA reads TGTGCCAGCAGCCCCCGGACAGGGGGATCCTACGAGCAGTACTTC. Translating gives CASSPRTGGSYEQYF. V and J are TRBV7-2 and TRBJ2-7, with TRBD1 matching 10 bases. Looked up from germline, CDR1 is SGHTA and CDR2 is FQGNSA. Germline trimming cut 5 bases from V and 1 base from J; bases unmatched to any gene: 5. The CDR3 is made up of 15 amino acids.

The chain combines TRBV6-5 with TRBJ2-7; D gene uncertain. V was clipped by 8 bases and J by 5 bases, with 19 bases between them. CDR1 and CDR2 from the germline V gene are MNHEY and SVGAGI. The CDR3 sequence is 14 residues long. CDR3 nucleotide sequence: TGTGCCAGCTCCTACCCCCGGAGCCCGGACGAGCAGTACTTC. Protein: CASSYPRSPDEQYF.

V is TRBV5-1 and J is TRBJ2-2; 8 nucleotides match TRBD2. Germline lookup yields CDR1 SGHRS and CDR2 YFSETQ. J lost 6 bases, V lost 0 bases, and 7 bases had no gene match. This CDR3 spans 16 amino acids. The CDR3 bases are TGCGCCAGCAGCTTGGATGGCGGGAGGAGGGCCGGGGAGCTGTTTTTT. Its protein product is CASSLDGGRRAGELFF.

This sequence joins TRBV11-3 and TRBJ2-3, with TRBD1 identical over 7 bases. Trimming removed 2 bases from V and 2 bases from J; junction bases left unmatched: 4. This CDR3 has 15 residues. Looked up from germline, CDR1 is SGHNT and CDR2 is YENEEA. CDR3 in amino acids: CASSLFGTDTDTQYF. CDR3 in DNA: TGTGCCAGCAGCTTATTCGGGACAGACACAGATACGCAGTATTTT.

The chain links TRBV15 to TRBJ2-1; 11 nucleotides align to TRBD2. Germline V gene sequence: CDR1 LNHNV, CDR2 YYDKDF (reference sequence). The J segment lost 7 bases and the V segment lost 6 bases, leaving 5 bases of the junction unmatched. The CDR3 is 14 residues long. The CDR3 region has the DNA TGTGCCACCAGGGTAGCGGGAGGGCGAAATGAGCAGTTCTTC. Amino acid sequence: CATRVAGGRNEQFF.

This clone was counted between two and nine times. The chain has TRBV30 and TRBJ2-4; 7 nucleotides line up with TRBD2. This CDR3 is 16 amino acids long. The germline V gene encodes CDR1 GTSNPN and CDR2 SVGIG (reference sequence). J lost 1 base, V lost 1 base, and 7 bases had no gene match. CDR3 bases: TGTGCCTGGAGTGATATTGGGCGGGAGGCCAAAAACATTCAGTACTTC. The encoded protein is CAWSDIGREAKNIQYF.

The rearrangement uses TRBV7-2 and TRBJ1-2; tentatively, D is TRBD1 (5 bases). Germline-derived CDR1 and CDR2 are SGHTA and FQGNSA. The length of the CDR3 is 13 residues. Deletions cut 0 bases from V and 6 bases from J, with 8 bases between. The CDR3 DNA sequence: TGTGCCAGCAGCTTAGCGAGCAGGGATGGCTACACCTTC. Protein: CASSLASRDGYTF.

This clone came up once. The V and J genes are TRBV11-2 and TRBJ2-7; D gene unclear. The CDR3 has 13 amino acids. The germline V gene has CDR1 SGHAT and CDR2 FQNNGV. V shed 5 bases and J shed 4 bases, with 12 bases lying between them. In nucleotides, the CDR3 is TGTGCCAGCAGCCTGTCATTTGGTTACGAGCAGTACTTC. Its translation is CASSLSFGYEQYF.

The chain recombines TRBV2 with TRBJ1-1; the D gene is possibly TRBD1 (5 bases). Germline V lookup: CDR1 SNHLY, CDR2 FYNNEI. The V end lost 4 bases, the J end lost 4 bases, and 13 bases lay between the germline ends. CDR3 length: 14 amino acids. The CDR3 is CASSGRVGSTEAFF. As DNA, the CDR3 is TGTGCCAGCAGTGGCAGGGTCGGTAGCACTGAAGCTTTCTTT.

J is TRBJ2-7 and V is TRBV11-3; 11 nucleotides match TRBD2. V gave up 5 bases and J gave up 2 bases; unmatched junction bases: 5. The CDR3 is 15 amino acids. Germline V lookup: CDR1 SGHNT, CDR2 YENEEA. CDR3 loop: CASSRVAGGPYEQYF. CDR3 nucleotides: TGTGCCAGCAGCCGAGTAGCGGGAGGGCCCTACGAGCAGTACTTC.

This chain joins TRBV29-1 and TRBJ1-4, with 8 bases matching TRBD1. CDR3 length: 14 amino acids. The germline V gene has CDR1 SQVTM and CDR2 ANQGSEA. J was trimmed by 8 bases and V by 6 bases; bases with no gene match: 11. The CDR3 spells CSVARGQAAEKLFF. The CDR3 DNA sequence: TGCAGCGTCGCCAGGGGACAGGCGGCGGAAAAACTGTTTTTT.

The V gene is TRBV12-5, the J gene TRBJ2-1; 7 positions agree with TRBD2. The CDR3 length is 14 residues. The ends lost 6 bases at V and 2 bases at J; junction bases unmatched: 4. CDR1 and CDR2 (germline): LGHNT, FRNRAP. The chain's CDR3 is CASGAGTTYNEQFF. The CDR3 DNA is TGTGCTAGTGGGGCCGGGACTACCTACAATGAGCAGTTCTTC.

The rearrangement joins TRBV11-3 to TRBJ2-3, with 8 bases fitting TRBD2. The CDR3 sequence is 15 residues long. The germline V gene encodes CDR1 SGHNT and CDR2 YENEEA. V lost 5 bases and J lost 2; bases outside the gene matches: 6. The CDR3 nucleotides are TGTGCCAGCAGCAAACTAGCGGCCCTCACAGATACGCAGTATTTT. Translated, it gives CASSKLAALTDTQYF.

This chain links TRBV7-6 with TRBJ2-7, with TRBD1 as a possible D gene (5 bases). V lost 5 bases, J lost 2 bases, and 13 bases lay in between. The CDR3 length is 14 residues. Looked up from germline, CDR1 is SGHVS and CDR2 is FNYEAQ. The CDR3, as DNA: TGTGCCAGCAGCCCACTGGACACCCCCTACGAGCAGTACTTC. Translation: CASSPLDTPYEQYF.

This sequence joins TRBV18 and TRBJ2-2, with a weak D call TRBD1 (6 bases). CDR3 length: 14 residues. Germline CDR1 and CDR2: KGHSH and LQKENI. V lost 3 bases and J 2 bases, leaving 7 bases between the germline ends. The CDR3 loop is CASSPGQNTGELFF. The CDR3 nucleotides read TGTGCCAGCTCACCGGGACAAAACACCGGGGAGCTGTTTTTT. Full variable domain (missing parts from reference TRBV18 and TRBJ2-2): NAGVMQNPRHLVRRRGQEARLRCSPMKGHSHVYWYRQLPEEGLKFMVYLQKENIIDESGMPKERFSAEFPKEGPSILRIQQVVRGDSAAYFCASSPGQNTGELFFGEGSRLTVL.